This T cell receptor beta chain stems from a study of blood T cell repertoires in COVID-19. CDR1 SGHVS and CDR2 FNYEAQ come from the germline V gene. CDR3 length: 16 amino acids. V was clipped by 5 bases and J by 9 bases; unmatched bases: 14. Measured with immunoSEQ multiplex PCR; TCRdb has only the in-frame clones, and not every one. The table has more than 40,000 clones, 70% to 90% seen once. This sequence joins TRBV7-6 and TRBJ2-1; 9 nucleotides align to TRBD2. The clonotype comes from a human donor in a cohort sampled during active COVID-19. The donor label of this sample is uncertain. The sample consisted of peripheral blood. The CDR3 DNA is TGTGCCAGCAGCCCCGGGGGCGGGGGGGTCACCGCTGAGCAGTTCTTC. Its protein product is CASSPGGGGVTAEQFF. The full variable domain, with the rest looked up from reference TRBV7-6 and TRBJ2-1, is GAGVSQSPRYKVTKRGQDVALRCDPISGHVSLYWYRQALGQGPEFLTYFNYEAQQDKSGLPNDRFSAERPEGSISTLTIQRTEQRDSAMYRCASSPGGGGVTAEQFFGPGTRLTVL.